The 21 T cell receptor beta chains in this list originate from one sample, sequenced in a study of human T cells and chemical hapten exposure (dated by TCRdb to the early 2020s). According to the study, the label for this sample's time point signals: pre-sensitization, week 0. Per the publication, the treatment or condition label means: therapeutic diphenylcyclopropenone sensitization with weekly scalp DPC. The library was prepared using RACE. The instrument was a NextSeq 500. TCRdb reran the public reads through fastp at Q25 and MiXCR, keeping productive beta chains. Every entry covers one CDR3 protein and lists the most common genes and DNA from its rows. The sample table shows more than 75,000 distinct CDR3 sequences, and around 10% are seen once. The ten biggest clones cover around 4% of the sample. The specimen was whole blood, collected in connection with sensitization to the hapten diphenylcyclopropenone (DPC). All receptors derive from a woman aged 40-49 years with alopecia areata. Some clones in this sample may be carry-over from other donors' samples.

This clonotype was seen many times. The chain couples TRBV27 to TRBJ1-1; D is possibly TRBD1 (5 bases). The germline V gene encodes CDR1 MNHEY and CDR2 SMNVEV (reference sequence). This CDR3 is 15 amino acids long. Trimming stripped 1 base from V and 3 bases from J, with 12 bases between. The CDR3 here is CASSLFSGAYTEAFF. The DNA of the CDR3 is TGTGCCAGCAGTTTATTTTCCGGGGCCTACACTGAAGCTTTCTTT.

The V gene is TRBV29-1, the J gene TRBJ2-1; 15 bases line up with TRBD2. This CDR3 spans 17 amino acids. J gave up 9 bases and V 8 bases, and 17 bases lay outside the gene matches. Germline values: CDR1 SQVTM, CDR2 ANQGSEA. The CDR3 DNA sequence: TGCAGCCCCTGTCGGACTAGCGGGGGGGCCCGTCCTGCTGAGCAGTTCTTC. This codes for CSPCRTSGGARPAEQFF.

This clonotype was seen at least ten times. The rearrangement joins TRBV10-3 to TRBJ2-1; 7 nucleotides line up with TRBD1. V trimming: 3 bases; J trimming: 5 bases; junction bases outside the gene matches: 1. The CDR3 extends over 13 amino acids. Germline CDR1 ENHRY, CDR2 SYGVKD. The CDR3 nucleotides read TGTGCCATCAGTGACGGGACAGACAATGAGCAGTTCTTC. Translated, it gives CAISDGTDNEQFF.

This clonotype was seen many times. The CDR3 spells CASSAGHRVGETQYF. The CDR3 nucleotides read TGTGCCAGTAGCGCGGGCCACAGGGTTGGAGAGACCCAGTACTTC. The chain employs TRBV19 and TRBJ2-5; tentative D call: TRBD1 (6 bases). Germline lookup yields CDR1 LNHDA and CDR2 SQIVND (reference sequence). The CDR3 totals 15 residues. V was pared by 6 bases and J by 4 bases, with 18 bases between.

This chain uses TRBV12-3 or TRBV12-4 with TRBJ2-7, with 7 bases identical to TRBD1. After removal of 7 bases from V and 6 bases from J, the junction contained 15 bases not matched to a gene. The CDR3 totals 15 residues. The CDR3 is CASTLSATGRGEQYF. The CDR3 DNA reads as TGTGCCAGCACCCTATCAGCGACAGGGAGAGGCGAGCAGTACTTC.

This clonotype was seen ten or more times. This chain uses TRBV7-6 with TRBJ2-1; TRBD2 matches at 8 bases. With V trimmed by 3 bases and J by 4 bases, 11 bases remained unmatched. This CDR3 contains 17 residues. CDR1 SGHVS and CDR2 FNYEAQ come from the germline V gene. The CDR3 DNA reads as TGTGCCAGCAGCTTCCGAGCGGGAGCGGGGGCATACAATGAGCAGTTCTTC. This translates into CASSFRAGAGAYNEQFF. Together with reference TRBV7-6 and TRBJ2-1, the CDR3 gives the full variable domain: GAGVSQSPRYKVTKRGQDVALRCDPISGHVSLYWYRQALGQGPEFLTYFNYEAQQDKSGLPNDRFSAERPEGSISTLTIQRTEQRDSAMYRCASSFRAGAGAYNEQFFGPGTRLTVL.

Many counts were recorded for this clonotype. The V and J genes are TRBV11-2 and TRBJ2-3; 9 nucleotides match TRBD2. Germline V gene lookup returns CDR1 SGHAT and CDR2 FQNNGV. The trim removed 5 bases at V and 4 bases at J, leaving 22 bases unmatched. This CDR3 is 20 amino acids long. In DNA, the CDR3 is TGTGCCAGCAGCCCGCGCTCCCCCCAACCCGGGACTAGCTTTTCAGATACGCAGTATTTT. Protein sequence: CASSPRSPQPGTSFSDTQYF. The complete variable domain, with remaining parts taken from reference TRBV11-2 and TRBJ2-3, reads EAGVAQSPRYKIIEKRQSVAFWCNPISGHATLYWYQQILGQGPKLLIQFQNNGVVDDSQLPKDRFSAERLKGVDSTLKIQPAKLEDSAVYLCASSPRSPQPGTSFSDTQYFGPGTRLTVL.

This clonotype was counted at least ten times. This sequence joins TRBV18 and TRBJ1-1; D gene ambiguous. The germline V gene has CDR1 KGHSH and CDR2 LQKENI. V was trimmed by 0 bases and J by 0 bases, leaving 8 bases between them. This CDR3 is built from 15 residues. The CDR3 protein is CASSPPLLMNTEAFF. CDR3 sequence (DNA): TGTGCCAGCTCACCACCGTTACTGATGAACACTGAAGCTTTCTTT.

The CDR3 coding sequence is TGTGCCATCGGCACCGGGACTAGCATATCAGATACGCAGTATTTT. Its translation: CAIGTGTSISDTQYF. The rearrangement links TRBV10-3 to TRBJ2-3, with 9 bases fitting TRBD2. V dropped 8 bases and J dropped 4; count of bases not matched to a gene: 10. This CDR3 is 15 amino acids long. The V gene's germline CDR1 is ENHRY and CDR2 SYGVKD.

For this clonotype: A read error is possible here, since a much larger clone lies one base away. The chain employs TRBV10-3 and TRBJ2-3; TRBD1 might be the D (6 bases). Germline-derived CDR1 and CDR2 are ENHRY and SYGVKD. The CDR3 runs to 14 residues. This chain's CDR3 is CAIGEQQGRDTQYF. CDR3 DNA: TGTGCCATCGGTGAGCAACAGGGTCGAGATACGCAGTATTTT.

In its sample, this clonotype was seen many times. V is TRBV5-1 and J is TRBJ2-3; 9 bases are shared with TRBD2. CDR3 size: 14 residues. Losses at the gene ends were 2 bases for V and 4 bases for J; bases not matched to a gene: 2. CDR1 is SGHRS and CDR2 is YFSETQ in the germline V gene. CDR3 in DNA: TGCGCCAGCAGCTTCTTAGCGGGAGCAGATACGCAGTATTTT. Its protein is CASSFLAGADTQYF. Full variable domain (outside the CDR3, taken from reference TRBV5-1 and TRBJ2-3): KAGVTQTPRYLIKTRGQQVTLSCSPISGHRSVSWYQQTPGQGLQFLFEYFSETQRNKGNFPGRFSGRQFSNSRSEMNVSTLELGDSALYLCASSFLAGADTQYFGPGTRLTVL.

This chain connects TRBV12-3 or TRBV12-4 to TRBJ2-2; D is undetermined. V was trimmed by 5 bases and J by 1 base, leaving 5 bases between them. This CDR3 comprises 13 residues. The CDR3 DNA follows: TGTGCCAGCAGTAAGAGGAACACCGGGGAGCTGTTTTTT. Residues: CASSKRNTGELFF.

This clonotype was found a few times. This sequence joins TRBV29-1 and TRBJ2-7; weak D call: TRBD2 (5 bases). The CDR3 has 11 amino acids. Per germline, CDR1 SQVTM and CDR2 ANQGSEA. V was trimmed by 5 bases and J by 6 bases, leaving 11 bases between them. CDR3: CSVRVRGEQYF. DNA of the CDR3: TGCAGCGTTCGAGTTCGGGGCGAGCAGTACTTC.

Notes on this clonotype: A much larger clone lies one base from this, so it may be a read error. CDR3 nucleotide sequence: TGTGCCATCAGGGGACCAGGGGACCATCAGCCCCAGCATTTT. As protein: CAIRGPGDHQPQHF. This sequence joins TRBV6-2 or TRBV6-3 and TRBJ1-5; D is possibly TRBD1 (6 bases). CDR3 length: 14 amino acids. Trimming took 10 bases from V and 5 from J, leaving 18 bases between them. CDR1 and CDR2 from the germline V gene are MNHEY and SVGEGT.

In its sample, this clonotype was seen many times. The V and J genes are TRBV18 and TRBJ2-6; the D gene is possibly TRBD1 (6 bases). V lost 2 bases and J 2 bases, leaving 7 bases between the germline ends. The CDR3 runs to 15 residues. Germline values: CDR1 KGHSH, CDR2 LQKENI. The CDR3: CASSPRDTGANVLTF. In DNA form, the CDR3 reads TGTGCCAGCTCACCAAGGGACACTGGGGCCAACGTCCTGACTTTC.

A few counts support this clonotype. The CDR3 DNA follows: TGTGCCAGCAGCCTTTCCAGACTAGGGTATTACAATGAGCAGTTCTTC. Amino acid sequence: CASSLSRLGYYNEQFF. The chain links TRBV3-1 to TRBJ2-1; D possibly corresponds to TRBD2 (6 bases). The CDR3 is made up of 16 amino acids. V lost 4 bases and J lost 4, with 17 bases in between. Germline CDR1 LGHDT, CDR2 YNNKEL (reference sequence).

The J gene is TRBJ1-3, the V gene TRBV5-7; no firm D call. TRBV5-7 is an ORF, and what it does is uncertain. The V gene lost 0 bases and the J gene lost 2 bases, with 6 bases spanning the gap. CDR3 length: 14 amino acids. The CDR3 protein is CASSLVGPGNTIYF. CDR3 nucleotide sequence: TGTGCCAGCAGCTTGGTAGGGCCTGGAAACACCATATATTTT.

This clonotype has more than one count but fewer than ten. The chain recombines TRBV18 with TRBJ1-5; D call uncertain. Germline values: CDR1 KGHSH, CDR2 LQKENI. Trimming shortened V by 6 bases and J by 6 bases, and 21 bases separated the two germline ends. This CDR3 region has 16 residues. The DNA for the CDR3 is TGTGCCAGCTCCCCGGATGGCAGCCGGAATAGTCAGCCCCAGCATTTT. Protein sequence: CASSPDGSRNSQPQHF.

The table lists this clonotype with many counts. The J gene is TRBJ1-1, the V gene TRBV7-9, with no clear D. The CDR3 extends over 14 amino acids. The V and J ends lost 3 bases and 7 bases respectively, with 15 bases between them. Germline V gives CDR1 SEHNR, CDR2 FQNEAQ (reference sequence). DNA for the CDR3: TGTGCCAGCAGCTTTCTGCCGGGTGGCTATGAAGCTTTCTTT. Amino acid sequence: CASSFLPGGYEAFF.

Points on this clonotype: This may stem from a read error, because a much larger clone lies one nucleotide away. The DNA is omitted, as the CDR3 cannot be located on it reliably, and the CDR3 follows TCRdb's listing. The gene calls are TRBV29-1 and TRBJ1-5; the table's TRBD1 call for D was not verified on the DNA. Termini included, the CDR3 measures 14 amino acids. In germline, CDR1 is SQVTM, CDR2 ANQGSEA. CDR3 loop: CSVVFGQGTQPQQF.

The sample holds many counts of this clonotype. The chain is built from TRBV18 and TRBJ1-1; TRBD1 is a possible D gene (5 bases). Per the germline V gene, CDR1 is KGHSH and CDR2 is LQKENI. V was cut by 4 bases and J by 2 bases, with 20 bases left in between. The CDR3 extends over 17 amino acids. The CDR3 region has the DNA TGTGCCAGCTCACTTGGGACCCCGGGGGATTCTAACACTGAAGCTTTCTTT. Encoded protein: CASSLGTPGDSNTEAFF.